This is a list of T cell receptor beta chains from one sample in a study of molecular identifiers for immune sequencing clone quantification. From the PCR reads, TCRdb called clonotypes with MiXCR, one entry per CDR3 protein. The sample yields about 630,000 distinct CDR3 sequences, around 25% seen once. The sample comprised naive CD8+ T cells from blood, with Jurkat cell RNA spiked in. These receptors were obtained from a human donor in good health. Some libraries in this study had Jurkat cell RNA spiked in. Each CDR3 is given with its conserved first and last residue. The D gene is left open where the match is weak. The size entry is marked missing in some rows and otherwise reads once, few, many or a size class.

abundance	j_gene	v_gene	d_gene	CDR3aa	CDR3nt
NA	TRBJ1-1	TRBV10-3	NA	CAISGGHQNTEAFF	TGTGCCATCAGTGGGGGACACCAGAACACTGAAGCTTTCTTT
many	TRBJ2-7	TRBV30	TRBD1	CAWSTGDKSYEQYF	TGTGCCTGGAGTACAGGGGATAAATCGTACGAGCAGTACTTC
many	TRBJ2-3	TRBV18	NA	CASSPPEGMGTDTQYF	TGTGCCAGCTCACCACCGGAGGGTATGGGCACAGATACGCAGTATTTT
many	TRBJ2-3	TRBV20-1	TRBD2	CSARETGLSTDTQYF	TGCAGTGCTAGGGAAACGGGACTAAGCACAGATACGCAGTATTTT
few	TRBJ1-2	TRBV7-9	TRBD1	CASSPDRAGYTF	TGTGCCAGCAGCCCAGACAGGGCTGGCTACACCTTC
NA	TRBJ1-4	TRBV12-3/TRBV12-4	NA	CASSSGRGALTNEKLFF	TGTGCCAGCAGTTCGGGGCGAGGGGCGTTAACTAATGAAAAACTGTTTTTT
NA	TRBJ2-3	TRBV28	TRBD2	CASSSLAGDVDTQYF	TGTGCCAGCAGTTCACTAGCGGGGGACGTCGATACGCAGTATTTT
many	TRBJ1-1	TRBV29-1	NA	CSVTETGEAFF	TGCAGCGTTACAGAGACAGGCGAAGCTTTCTTT
NA	TRBJ1-2	TRBV7-8	TRBD1	CASSQWTGGYGYTF	TGTGCCAGCAGCCAATGGACAGGGGGTTATGGCTACACCTTC
many	TRBJ1-5	TRBV15	NA	CATSRVRGETQPQHF	TGTGCCACCAGCAGAGTGAGGGGGGAGACTCAGCCCCAGCATTTT
many	TRBJ2-3	TRBV20-1	NA	CSAVLVAVHKGTDTQYF	TGCAGTGCTGTTCTTGTGGCTGTCCACAAGGGGACAGATACGCAGTATTTT
many	TRBJ2-3	TRBV4-3	NA	CASSQDALADTTDTQYF	TGCGCCAGCAGCCAAGATGCGCTAGCAGACACCACAGATACGCAGTATTTT
many	TRBJ2-5	TRBV5-1	NA	CASSWRMPYQETQYF	TGCGCCAGCAGCTGGAGGATGCCGTACCAAGAGACCCAGTACTTC
few	TRBJ1-3	TRBV5-6	NA	CASSGKEDSLNSGNTIYF	TGTGCCAGCAGCGGAAAGGAGGACAGCCTAAACTCTGGAAACACCATATATTTT
NA	TRBJ2-5	TRBV4-1	NA	CVSSQDWGSPLETQYF	TGCGTCAGCAGCCAAGATTGGGGGAGCCCCTTGGAGACCCAGTACTTC
many	TRBJ2-3	TRBV19	TRBD1	CASSNRTGFPPDTQYF	TGTGCCAGTAGTAACAGGACAGGATTCCCTCCAGATACGCAGTATTTT
once	TRBJ2-7	TRBV3-1	TRBD2	CASGRLAGQNWEQYF	TGTGCCAGCGGCCGCCTAGCGGGACAAAATTGGGAGCAGTACTTC
NA	TRBJ1-5	TRBV12-2	NA	CASRPSTGKKYSNQPQHF	TGTGCAAGTCGCCCCTCGACAGGGAAGAAATATAGCAATCAGCCCCAGCATTTT